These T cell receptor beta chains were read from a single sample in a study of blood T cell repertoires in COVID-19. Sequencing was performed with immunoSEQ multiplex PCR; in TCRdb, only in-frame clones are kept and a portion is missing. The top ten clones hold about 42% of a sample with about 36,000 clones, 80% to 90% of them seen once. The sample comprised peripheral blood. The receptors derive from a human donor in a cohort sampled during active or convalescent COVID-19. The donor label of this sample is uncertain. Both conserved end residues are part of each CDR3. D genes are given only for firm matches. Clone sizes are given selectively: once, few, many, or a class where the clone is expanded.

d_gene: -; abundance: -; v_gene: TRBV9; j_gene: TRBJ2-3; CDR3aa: CASSPPGTRQYF; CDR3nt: TGTGCCAGCAGCCCCCCAGGGACTCGGCAGTATTTT
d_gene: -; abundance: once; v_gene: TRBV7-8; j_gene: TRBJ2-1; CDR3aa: CASSLSTGYEQFF; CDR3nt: TGTGCCAGCAGCTTGAGCACAGGGTATGAGCAGTTCTTC
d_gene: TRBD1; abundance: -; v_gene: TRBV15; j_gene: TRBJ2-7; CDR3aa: CATSRGDSDYEQYF; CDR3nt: TGTGCCACCAGCAGGGGGGACAGCGACTACGAGCAGTACTTC
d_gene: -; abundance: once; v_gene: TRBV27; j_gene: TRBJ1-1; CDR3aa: CASSFWRNTEAFF; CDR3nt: TGTGCCAGCAGTTTTTGGAGGAACACTGAAGCTTTCTTT
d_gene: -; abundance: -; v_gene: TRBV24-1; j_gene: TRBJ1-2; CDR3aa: CATSEGGESPYGYTF; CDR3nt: TGTGCCACCAGTGAGGGAGGAGAGAGCCCCTATGGCTACACCTTC
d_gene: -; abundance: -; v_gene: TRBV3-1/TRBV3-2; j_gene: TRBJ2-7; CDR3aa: CASSQVYRGEQYF; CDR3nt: TGTGCCAGCAGCCAAGTATATCGGGGCGAGCAGTACTTC
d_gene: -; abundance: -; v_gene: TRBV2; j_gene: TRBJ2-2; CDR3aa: CASSERTTNTGELFF; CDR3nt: TGTGCCAGCAGTGAACGGACAACGAACACCGGGGAGCTGTTTTTT
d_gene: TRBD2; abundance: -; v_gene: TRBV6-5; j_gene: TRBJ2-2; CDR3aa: CASRAGLALGELFF; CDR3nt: TGTGCCAGCAGGGCGGGACTAGCCCTCGGGGAGCTGTTTTTT
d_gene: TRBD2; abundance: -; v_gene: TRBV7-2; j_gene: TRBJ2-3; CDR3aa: CASSNTPAGGLTDTQYF; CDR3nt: TGTGCCAGCAGCAATACCCCAGCGGGAGGTCTCACAGATACGCAGTATTTT
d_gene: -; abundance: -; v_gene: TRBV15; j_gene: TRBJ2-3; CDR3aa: CATSPDLDVSDTQYF; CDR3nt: TGTGCCACCAGTCCGGACTTGGACGTCAGTGATACGCAGTATTTT
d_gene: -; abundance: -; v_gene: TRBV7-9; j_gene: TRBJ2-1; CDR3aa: CASSLRYEQFF; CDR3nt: TGTGCCAGCAGCTTACGGTATGAGCAGTTCTTC
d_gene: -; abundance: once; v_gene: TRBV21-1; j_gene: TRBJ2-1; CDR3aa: CASTLRGGTGLGDNEQFF; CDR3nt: TGTGCCAGCACCCTAAGGGGGGGCACAGGGTTAGGTGACAATGAGCAGTTCTTC
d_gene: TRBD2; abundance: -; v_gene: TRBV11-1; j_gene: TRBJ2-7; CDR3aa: CASSQNPGLAYEQYF; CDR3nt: TGTGCCAGCAGCCAAAACCCGGGACTAGCGTACGAGCAGTACTTC
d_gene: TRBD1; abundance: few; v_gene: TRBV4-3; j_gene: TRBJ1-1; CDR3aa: CASSQSWQGAGEAFF; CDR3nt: TGCGCCAGCAGCCAAAGTTGGCAGGGGGCGGGTGAAGCTTTCTTT
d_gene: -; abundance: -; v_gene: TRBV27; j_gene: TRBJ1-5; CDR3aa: CASSERRTAYNQPQHF; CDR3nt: TGTGCCAGCAGCGAAAGAAGGACAGCTTACAATCAGCCCCAGCATTTT
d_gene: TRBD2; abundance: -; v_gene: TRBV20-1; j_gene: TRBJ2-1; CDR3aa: CSASGLAGGPNEQFF; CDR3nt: TGCAGTGCTAGTGGCCTAGCGGGAGGGCCCAATGAGCAGTTCTTC
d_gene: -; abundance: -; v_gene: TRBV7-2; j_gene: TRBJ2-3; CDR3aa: CASSLYGGIADTQYF; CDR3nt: TGTGCCAGCAGCTTATACGGCGGTATAGCAGATACGCAGTATTTT
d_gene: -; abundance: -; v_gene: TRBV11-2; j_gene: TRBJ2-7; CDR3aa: CASSLNYEQYF; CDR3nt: TGTGCCAGCAGCCTTAACTACGAGCAGTACTTC
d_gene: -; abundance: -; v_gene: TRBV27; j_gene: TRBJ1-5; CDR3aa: CASSGGYSNQPQHF; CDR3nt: TGTGCCAGCTCCGGGGGGTATAGCAATCAGCCCCAGCATTTT
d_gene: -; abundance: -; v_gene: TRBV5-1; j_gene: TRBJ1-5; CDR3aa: CASSVGPGQPQHF; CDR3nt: TGCGCCAGCAGCGTGGGCCCGGGTCAGCCCCAGCATTTT
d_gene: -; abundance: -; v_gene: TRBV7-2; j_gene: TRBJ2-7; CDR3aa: CASSFEAEQYF; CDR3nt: TGTGCCAGCAGCTTCGAGGCTGAGCAGTACTTC
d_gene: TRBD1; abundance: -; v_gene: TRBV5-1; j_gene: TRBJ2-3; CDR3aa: CASSLEQGAVDTQYF; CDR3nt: TGCGCCAGCAGCTTGGAACAGGGGGCTGTAGATACGCAGTATTTT
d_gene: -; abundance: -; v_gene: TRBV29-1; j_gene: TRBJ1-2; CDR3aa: CSVFTGYGYTF; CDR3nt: TGCAGCGTTTTTACAGGGTACGGCTACACCTTC
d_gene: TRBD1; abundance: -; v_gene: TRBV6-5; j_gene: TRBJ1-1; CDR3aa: CASTNTGAGTEAFF; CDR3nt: TGTGCCAGCACCAACACAGGGGCTGGCACTGAAGCTTTCTTT
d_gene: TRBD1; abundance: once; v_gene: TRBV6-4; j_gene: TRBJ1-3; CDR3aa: CASIGTVGNTIYF; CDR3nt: TGTGCCAGCATCGGGACAGTTGGAAACACCATATATTTT
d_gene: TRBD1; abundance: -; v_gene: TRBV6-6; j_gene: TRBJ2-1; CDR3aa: CASSPGQGLSYNEQFF; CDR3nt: TGTGCCAGCAGTCCCGGACAGGGTCTCTCCTACAATGAGCAGTTCTTC
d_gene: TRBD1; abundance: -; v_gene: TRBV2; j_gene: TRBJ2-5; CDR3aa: CASSDDRAETQYF; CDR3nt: TGTGCCAGCAGTGATGACAGGGCAGAGACCCAGTACTTC
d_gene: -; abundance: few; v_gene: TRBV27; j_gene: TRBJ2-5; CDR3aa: CASNGGTEETQYF; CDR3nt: TGTGCCAGCAATGGGGGGACAGAAGAGACCCAGTACTTC
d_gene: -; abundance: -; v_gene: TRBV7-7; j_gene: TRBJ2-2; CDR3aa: CASTLLQGTGELFF; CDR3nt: TGTGCTAGCACCCTTCTTCAGGGCACCGGGGAGCTGTTTTTT
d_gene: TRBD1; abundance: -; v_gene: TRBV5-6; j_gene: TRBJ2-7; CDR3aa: CASSFGTGNAEQYF; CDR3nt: TGTGCCAGCAGCTTCGGGACAGGGAACGCCGAGCAGTACTTC
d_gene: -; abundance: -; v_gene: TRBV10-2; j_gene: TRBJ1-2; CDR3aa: CASSDGGRNYGYTF; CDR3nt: TGCGCCAGCAGTGATGGGGGCAGGAACTATGGCTACACCTTC
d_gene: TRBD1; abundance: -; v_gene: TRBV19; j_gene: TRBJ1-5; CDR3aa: CASSSRDRNQPQHF; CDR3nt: TGTGCCAGTAGTAGCCGGGACAGAAATCAGCCCCAGCATTTT
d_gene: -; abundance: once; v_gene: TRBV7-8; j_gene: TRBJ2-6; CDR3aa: CASSPGGTGANVLTF; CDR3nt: TGTGCCAGCAGCCCCGGGGGTACTGGGGCCAACGTCCTGACTTTC
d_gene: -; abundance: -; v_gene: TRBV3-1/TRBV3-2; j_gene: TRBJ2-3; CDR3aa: CASSHRSSRDTQYF; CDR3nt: TGTGCCAGCAGCCACAGGTCAAGTAGGGATACGCAGTATTTT
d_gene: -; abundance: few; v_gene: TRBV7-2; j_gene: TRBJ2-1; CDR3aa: CASSLRLDGHNEQFF; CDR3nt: TGTGCCAGCAGCTTACGACTAGACGGGCACAATGAGCAGTTCTTC
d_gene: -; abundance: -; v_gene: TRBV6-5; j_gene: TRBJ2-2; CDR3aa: CASSRVTGELFF; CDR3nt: TGTGCCAGCAGTCGGGTAACCGGGGAGCTGTTTTTT
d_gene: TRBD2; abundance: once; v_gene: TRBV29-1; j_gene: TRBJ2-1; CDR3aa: CSVKSGTSSLF; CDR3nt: TGCAGCGTTAAATCCGGGACTAGCTCTCTCTTC
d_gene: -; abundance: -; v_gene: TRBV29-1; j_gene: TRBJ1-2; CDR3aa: CSVWGPDDYGYTF; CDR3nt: TGCAGCGTCTGGGGGCCCGATGACTATGGCTACACCTTC
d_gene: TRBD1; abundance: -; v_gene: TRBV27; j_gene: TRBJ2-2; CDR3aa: CASSTWDRGGGELFF; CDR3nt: TGTGCCAGCAGTACATGGGACAGGGGTGGCGGGGAGCTGTTTTTT
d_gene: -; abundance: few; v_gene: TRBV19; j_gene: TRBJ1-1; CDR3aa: CASSISLAGSASNTEAFF; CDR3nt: TGTGCCAGTAGTATCAGTTTGGCAGGGTCGGCATCGAACACTGAAGCTTTCTTT
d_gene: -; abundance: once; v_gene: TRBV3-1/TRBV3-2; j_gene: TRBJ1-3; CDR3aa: CASSQESGRGGLGNTIYF; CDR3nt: TGTGCCAGCAGCCAAGAAAGCGGTCGGGGGGGCCTTGGAAACACCATATATTTT
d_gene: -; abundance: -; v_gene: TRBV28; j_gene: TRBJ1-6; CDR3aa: CASSLQGPQALHF; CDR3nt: TGTGCCAGCAGTTTACAGGGTCCTCAGGCCCTCCACTTT
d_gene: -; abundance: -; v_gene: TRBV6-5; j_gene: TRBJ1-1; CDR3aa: CASSPRGGTEAFF; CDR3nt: TGTGCCAGCAGCCCCCGGGGTGGCACTGAAGCTTTCTTT
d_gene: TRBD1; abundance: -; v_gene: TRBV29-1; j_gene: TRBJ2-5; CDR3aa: CSVSGTGATETQYF; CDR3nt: TGCAGCGTTTCCGGGACAGGAGCGACGGAGACCCAGTACTTC
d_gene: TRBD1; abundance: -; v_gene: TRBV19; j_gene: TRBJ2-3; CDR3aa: CASMTRGRATDTQYF; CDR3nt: TGTGCCAGTATGACGAGGGGGCGGGCCACAGATACGCAGTATTTT
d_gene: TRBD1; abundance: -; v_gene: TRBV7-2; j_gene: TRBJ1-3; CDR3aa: CASSLPGQMDTIYF; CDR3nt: TGTGCCAGCAGTTTACCGGGACAGATGGACACCATATATTTT
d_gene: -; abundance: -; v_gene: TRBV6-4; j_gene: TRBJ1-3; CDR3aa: CASSDSSGGIGNTIYF; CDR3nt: TGTGCCAGCAGTGACTCATCGGGGGGTATCGGAAACACCATATATTTT
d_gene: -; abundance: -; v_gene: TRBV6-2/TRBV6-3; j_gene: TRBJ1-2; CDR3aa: CASSYTTNYGYTF; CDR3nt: TGTGCCAGCAGTTACACAACTAACTATGGCTACACCTTC
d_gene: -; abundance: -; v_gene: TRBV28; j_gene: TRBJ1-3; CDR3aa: CASSYFGGRGNTIYF; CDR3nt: TGTGCCAGCAGTTACTTCGGGGGTCGTGGAAACACCATATATTTT
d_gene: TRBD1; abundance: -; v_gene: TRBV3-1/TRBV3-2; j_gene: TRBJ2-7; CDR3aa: CASSRKGASYEQYF; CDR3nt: TGTGCCAGCAGCCGGAAGGGGGCCTCCTACGAGCAGTACTTC
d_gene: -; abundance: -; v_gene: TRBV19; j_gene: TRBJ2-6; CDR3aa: CASSIGTSSDVLTF; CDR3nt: TGTGCCAGTAGCATCGGGACATCTTCTGACGTCCTGACTTTC
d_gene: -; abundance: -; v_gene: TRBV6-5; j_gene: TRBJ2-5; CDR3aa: CASSYEGRGGETQYF; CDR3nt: TGTGCCAGCAGTTACGAAGGCAGAGGGGGAGAGACCCAGTACTTC
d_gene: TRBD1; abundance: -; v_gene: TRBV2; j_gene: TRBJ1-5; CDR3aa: CASSEQGVNQPQHF; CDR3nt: TGTGCCAGCAGTGAGCAGGGGGTGAATCAGCCCCAGCATTTT